A selection of T cell receptor beta chains follows, all from one sample in a study of neurological immune-mediated disorders. TCRdb fed the 5' RACE reads into MiXCR, producing one record per CDR3 protein. The top ten hold around 2% of the sample, which has about 50,000 distinct CDR3 sequences, roughly 2% seen once. The sequencing sample was made of PBMCs. All receptors come from a woman in her forties with multiple sclerosis. The CDR3 runs from the conserved cysteine through the conserved F or W. D genes are given only for firm matches. Size is stated for part of the rows, as once, few or many counts, or as a class when the clone is expanded.

>TRBJ2-1|TRBV20-1|many|-
TGCAGTGCTAGATACAGGGCAGGGCCTAATGAGCAGTTCTTC
CSARYRAGPNEQFF
>TRBJ1-3|TRBV15|many|-
TGTGCCACCAGCAGAGACCGAAACACCATATATTTT
CATSRDRNTIYF
>TRBJ2-1|TRBV12-3/TRBV12-4|few|-
TGTGCCAGCAGGCAGGGTAGGGGTTACAATGAGCAGTTCTTT
CASRQGRGYNEQFF
>TRBJ2-5|TRBV6-1|many|-
TGTGCCAGCAGTGAAGACGCGACGCGGCAAGAGACCCAGTACTTC
CASSEDATRQETQYF
>TRBJ1-4|TRBV5-1|many|TRBD1
TGCGCCAGCAGCTTGGGGCGCCCACAGGGGGAGATGTTTTTT
CASSLGRPQGEMFF
>TRBJ2-1|TRBV5-1|many|TRBD2
TGCGCCAGCAGCTTGGATGGGGGGGCCTACAATGAGCAGTTCTTC
CASSLDGGAYNEQFF
>TRBJ1-3|TRBV11-2|many|-
TGTGCCAGCAGTTGGGGACATAACACCATATATTTT
CASSWGHNTIYF
>TRBJ2-1|TRBV5-1|many|TRBD2
TGCGCCAGCAGCTACCGATTAGCGGGGGCGATCTACAATGAGCAGTTCTTC
CASSYRLAGAIYNEQFF
>TRBJ2-7|TRBV5-1|many|-
TGCGCCAGCTCCCCTAGCCCCGACTACGAGCAGTACTTC
CASSPSPDYEQYF
>TRBJ2-7|TRBV12-3/TRBV12-4|many|TRBD1
TGTGCCAGCAGTTCCGGGGACAGTTGGGCCTACGAGCAGTACTTC
CASSSGDSWAYEQYF
>TRBJ1-1|TRBV3-1|many|-
TGTGCCAGCAGCCTTACTGACAGTGGGAACACTGAAGCTTTCTTT
CASSLTDSGNTEAFF
>TRBJ2-7|TRBV3-1|many|TRBD1
TGTGCCAGCAGCCGGCCCGGGGGACAGGGAGCCGAGCAGTACTTC
CASSRPGGQGAEQYF
>TRBJ1-1|TRBV5-1|many|TRBD1
TGCGCCAGCAGCTTGGTCCCAGGGGGTAACACTGAAGCTTTCTTT
CASSLVPGGNTEAFF
>TRBJ1-4|TRBV20-1|many|-
TGCAGTGCCCCGGGGAGGGTTAATGAAAAACTGTTTTTT
CSAPGRVNEKLFF
>TRBJ2-2|TRBV4-1|many|TRBD1
TGCGCCAGCAGCCAAGATTGGGGATACAGGGGGCGTGAGCCCGGGGAGCTGTTTTTT
CASSQDWGYRGREPGELFF
>TRBJ2-1|TRBV20-1|many|TRBD2
TGCAGTGCTCTAACTAGCGGGGGGGCCTACAATGAGCAGTTCTTC
CSALTSGGAYNEQFF
>TRBJ2-1|TRBV5-1|many|TRBD2
TGCGCCAGCAGCTTGGACCTTCGCGGGGGGGGTAGCTCCTACAATGAGCAGTTCTTC
CASSLDLRGGGSSYNEQFF
>TRBJ2-5|TRBV10-3|many|TRBD1
TGTGCCATCAGTGAGAGACAGGGGGCGGGGGAGACCCAGTACTTC
CAISERQGAGETQYF
>TRBJ1-1|TRBV5-1|medium-sized|-
TGCGCCAGCAGCGCTTGGTGGGGGAACACTGAAGCTTTCTTT
CASSAWWGNTEAFF
>TRBJ1-5|TRBV15|many|-
TGTGCCACCAGCAGAGATAGGTCCCGGCTCAGGGATCAGCCCCAGCATTTT
CATSRDRSRLRDQPQHF
>TRBJ1-2|TRBV20-1|many|-
TGCAGTGCTAGAGATGGGTCGAGACAGACATACAACTATGGCTACACCTTC
CSARDGSRQTYNYGYTF
>TRBJ2-3|TRBV5-1|many|-
TGCGCCAGCAGCGCCTTGGGTAGCGGCACAGATACGCAGTATTTT
CASSALGSGTDTQYF
>TRBJ2-3|TRBV20-1|many|TRBD1
TGCAGTGCTAGAGGAATTACAGGGGGAGACACAGATACGCAGTATTTT
CSARGITGGDTDTQYF
>TRBJ1-1|TRBV5-1|many|-
TGCGCCAGCAGCTGGGGACACAGGGACGTCAACACTGAAGCTTTCTTT
CASSWGHRDVNTEAFF
>TRBJ2-6|TRBV5-6|many|-
TGTGCCAGCAGCTTGGGCGCGCAAGGGGCCAACGTCCTGACTTTC
CASSLGAQGANVLTF
>TRBJ2-5|TRBV5-1|many|-
TGCGCCAGCAGCTCCTTAACTGGGGAGACCCAGTACTTC
CASSSLTGETQYF
>TRBJ2-3|TRBV20-1|many|-
TGCAGTGGGGGTCCGGGTCCAGATACGCAGTATTTT
CSGGPGPDTQYF
>TRBJ1-1|TRBV5-1|many|-
TGCGCCAGCAGCTTGGATGGAGCCCGGGCTTTCTTT
CASSLDGARAFF
>TRBJ1-6|TRBV5-1|many|-
TGCGCCAGCAGCTTGGCCGGGGGCAATTCACCCCTCCACTTT
CASSLAGGNSPLHF
>TRBJ1-2|TRBV20-1|many|-
TGCAGTGCCGAATACAGAAACTATGGCTACACCTTC
CSAEYRNYGYTF
>TRBJ2-3|TRBV5-6|many|-
TGTGCCAGCAGCCCTGACGGACAGACGGGCGCAGATACGCAGTATTTT
CASSPDGQTGADTQYF
>TRBJ1-5|TRBV4-1|-|-
TGCGCCAGCAGCTCAGCCGACAGGAGAAGGAATCAGCCCCAGCATTTT
CASSSADRRRNQPQHF
>TRBJ2-3|TRBV6-6|many|-
TGTGCCAGCAGTTATGGGGGTGCAGATACGCAGTATTTT
CASSYGGADTQYF
>TRBJ1-2|TRBV7-6|-|-
TGTGCCAGCAGCTTAAATTCGGGGGATGGCTACACCTTC
CASSLNSGDGYTF
>TRBJ1-4|TRBV5-6|many|-
TGTGCCAGCAGCTTAAAAACTGGTGGGGCTAATGAAAAACTGTTTTTT
CASSLKTGGANEKLFF
>TRBJ1-5|TRBV20-1|many|TRBD1
TGCAGTGCTAGAGATGGGCGACAGGGCACTTATCAGCCCCAGCATTTT
CSARDGRQGTYQPQHF
>TRBJ1-1|TRBV5-1|many|-
TGCGCCAGCAGCTTGGGTTTTGACACTGAAGCTTTCTTT
CASSLGFDTEAFF
>TRBJ1-5|TRBV5-1|many|-
TGCGCCAGCAGCTACTATAGCAATCAGCCCCAGCATTTT
CASSYYSNQPQHF
>TRBJ1-4|TRBV29-1|many|-
TGCAGCGTTGGAGCGACTGGAAGTGAAAAACTGTTTTTT
CSVGATGSEKLFF
>TRBJ2-5|TRBV10-3|many|-
TGTGCCATATTGGGGGCGATGGAACAAGAGACCCAGTACTTC
CAILGAMEQETQYF
>TRBJ2-3|TRBV4-1|many|-
TGCGCCAGCAGCCAATTCATCCGGTCCGATTACACAGATACGCAGTATTTT
CASSQFIRSDYTDTQYF
>TRBJ1-6|TRBV25-1|many|-
TGTGCCAGCAGTCCTATGTATAATTCACCCCTCCACTTT
CASSPMYNSPLHF
>TRBJ2-3|TRBV3-1|many|-
TGTGCCAGCAGCGACAATAGTAGGGCCCAGGATACGCAGTATTTT
CASSDNSRAQDTQYF
>TRBJ1-2|TRBV7-8|many|-
TGTGCCAGCAGCTTAGGGGAGGGACTGGGTTCTAGCTACACCTTC
CASSLGEGLGSSYTF
>TRBJ1-5|TRBV6-1|many|-
TGTGCCAGCATCGAGGGGCACGTTGATCAGCCCCAGCATTTT
CASIEGHVDQPQHF
>TRBJ2-3|TRBV4-1|many|TRBD1
TGCGCCAGCAGCCGCCTAGGACAGGGCACAACAGATACGCAGTATTTT
CASSRLGQGTTDTQYF
>TRBJ2-6|TRBV5-6|many|TRBD1
TGTGCCAGCAGCCTATTGACAGGGTGGGGCTCTGGGGCCAACGTCCTGACTTTC
CASSLLTGWGSGANVLTF
>TRBJ1-1|TRBV7-9|many|-
TGTGCCAGCAGCTTAGGGAGGGAAGTTAGCACTGAAGCTTTCTTT
CASSLGREVSTEAFF
>TRBJ2-1|TRBV5-1|many|TRBD2
TGCGCCAGCACCCCGGGGCTAGCGGCCTTAGGGCAGTTCTTC
CASTPGLAALGQFF
>TRBJ2-3|TRBV11-2|many|TRBD2
TGTGCCAGCAGCTTACATCGGACTAGCGGGGGGCACACAGATACGCAGTATTTT
CASSLHRTSGGHTDTQYF
>TRBJ2-3|TRBV11-2|many|TRBD2
TGTGCCAGCAGCGTGGGTTATAGCGGGGGATTAAGCACAGATACGCAGTATTTT
CASSVGYSGGLSTDTQYF
>TRBJ2-2|TRBV5-1|many|-
TGCGCCAGCCATGGGAGTTCAGGGACCGGGGAGCTGTTTTTT
CASHGSSGTGELFF
>TRBJ1-2|TRBV20-1|many|TRBD1
TGCAGTGCTAGGGACAGGACTTCTAACTATGGCTACACCTTC
CSARDRTSNYGYTF
>TRBJ2-7|TRBV20-1|many|TRBD1
TGCAGTGCTCCGGACAGGGGTAGGACCTACGAGCAGTACTTC
CSAPDRGRTYEQYF